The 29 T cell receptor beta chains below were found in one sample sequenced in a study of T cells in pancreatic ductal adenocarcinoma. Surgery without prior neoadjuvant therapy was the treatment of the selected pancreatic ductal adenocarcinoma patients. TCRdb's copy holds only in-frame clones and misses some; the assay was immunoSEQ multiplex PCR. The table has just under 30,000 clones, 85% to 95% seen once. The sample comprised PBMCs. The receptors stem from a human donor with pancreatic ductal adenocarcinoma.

The CDR3 DNA follows: TGTGCCAGCAGTTCCCCCCTGAGCAGGAGCTCTGGAAACACCATATATTTT. This encodes CASSSPLSRSSGNTIYF. The J gene is TRBJ1-3, the V gene TRBV28; D uncertain. CDR3 size: 17 residues. From germline, CDR1 is MDHEN and CDR2 SYDVKM. Trimming took 4 bases from V and 0 from J, leaving 16 bases between them.

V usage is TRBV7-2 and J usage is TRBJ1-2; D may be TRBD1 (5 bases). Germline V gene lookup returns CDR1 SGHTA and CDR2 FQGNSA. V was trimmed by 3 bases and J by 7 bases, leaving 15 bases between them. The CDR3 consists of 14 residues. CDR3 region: CASSFGGTITGYTF. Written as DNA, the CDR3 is TGTGCCAGCAGCTTCGGGGGGACTATCACTGGCTACACCTTC.

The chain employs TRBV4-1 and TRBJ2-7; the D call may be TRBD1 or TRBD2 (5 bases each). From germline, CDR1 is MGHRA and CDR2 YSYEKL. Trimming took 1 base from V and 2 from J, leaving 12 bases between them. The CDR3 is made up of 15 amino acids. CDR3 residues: CASSQVAGTTYEQYF. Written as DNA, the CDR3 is TGCGCCAGCAGCCAAGTGGCAGGGACCACCTACGAGCAGTACTTC.

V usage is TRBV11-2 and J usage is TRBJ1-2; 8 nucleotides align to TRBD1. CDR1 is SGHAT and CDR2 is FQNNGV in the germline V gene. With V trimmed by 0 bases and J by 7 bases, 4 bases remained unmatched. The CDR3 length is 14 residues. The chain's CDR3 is CASSLETGGSGYTF. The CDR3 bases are TGTGCCAGCAGCTTAGAAACAGGGGGGTCTGGCTACACCTTC. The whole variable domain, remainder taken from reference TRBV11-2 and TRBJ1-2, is EAGVAQSPRYKIIEKRQSVAFWCNPISGHATLYWYQQILGQGPKLLIQFQNNGVVDDSQLPKDRFSAERLKGVDSTLKIQPAKLEDSAVYLCASSLETGGSGYTFGSGTRLTVV.

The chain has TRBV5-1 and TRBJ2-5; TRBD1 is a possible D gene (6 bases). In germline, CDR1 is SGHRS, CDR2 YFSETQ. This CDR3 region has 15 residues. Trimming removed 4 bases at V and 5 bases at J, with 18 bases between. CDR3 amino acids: CASSTPGQLGETQYF. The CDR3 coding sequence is TGCGCCAGCAGCACCCCGGGACAATTAGGGGAGACCCAGTACTTC.

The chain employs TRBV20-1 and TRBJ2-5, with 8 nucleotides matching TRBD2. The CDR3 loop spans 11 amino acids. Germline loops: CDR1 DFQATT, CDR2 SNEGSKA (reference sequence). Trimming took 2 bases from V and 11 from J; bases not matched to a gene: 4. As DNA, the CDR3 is TGCAGTGCTAGACTGGCGGGAGGTCAGTACTTC. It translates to CSARLAGGQYF.

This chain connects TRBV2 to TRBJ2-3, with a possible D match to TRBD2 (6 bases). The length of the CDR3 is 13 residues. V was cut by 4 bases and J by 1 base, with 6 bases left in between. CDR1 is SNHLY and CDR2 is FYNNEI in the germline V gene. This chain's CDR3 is CASSAGGTDTQYF. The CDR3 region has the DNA TGTGCCAGCAGTGCGGGGGGCACAGATACGCAGTATTTT.

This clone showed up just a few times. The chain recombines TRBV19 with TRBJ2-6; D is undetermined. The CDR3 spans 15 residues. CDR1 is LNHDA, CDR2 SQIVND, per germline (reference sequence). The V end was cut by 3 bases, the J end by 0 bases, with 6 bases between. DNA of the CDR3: TGTGCCAGTAGTATGGAGATCTCTGGGGCCAACGTCCTGACTTTC. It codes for CASSMEISGANVLTF.

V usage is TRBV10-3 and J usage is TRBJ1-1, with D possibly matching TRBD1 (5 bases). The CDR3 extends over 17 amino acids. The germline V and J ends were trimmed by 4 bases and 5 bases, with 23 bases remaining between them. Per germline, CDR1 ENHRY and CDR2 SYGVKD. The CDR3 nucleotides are TGTGCCATCAGTGTATATTTCTTTAATCGGGGGGGGACTGAAGCTTTCTTT. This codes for CAISVYFFNRGGTEAFF.

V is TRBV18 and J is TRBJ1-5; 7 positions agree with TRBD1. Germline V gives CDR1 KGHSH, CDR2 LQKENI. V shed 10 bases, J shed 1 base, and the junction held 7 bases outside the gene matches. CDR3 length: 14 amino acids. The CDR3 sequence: CATRDRDSNQPQHF. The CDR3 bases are TGTGCCACCCGAGACAGGGACAGCAATCAGCCCCAGCATTTT.

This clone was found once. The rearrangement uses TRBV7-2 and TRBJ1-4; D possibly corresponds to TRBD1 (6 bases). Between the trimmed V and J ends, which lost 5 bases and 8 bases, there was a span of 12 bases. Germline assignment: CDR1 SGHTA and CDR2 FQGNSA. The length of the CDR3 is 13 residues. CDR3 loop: CASSVTGREKLFF. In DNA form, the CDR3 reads TGTGCCAGCAGCGTTACAGGGAGGGAAAAACTGTTTTTT.

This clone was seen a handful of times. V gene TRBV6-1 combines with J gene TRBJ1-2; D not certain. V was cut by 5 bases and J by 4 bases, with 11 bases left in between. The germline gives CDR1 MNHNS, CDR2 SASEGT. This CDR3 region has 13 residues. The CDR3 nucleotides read TGTGCCAGCAGTACGTCCCGCAGCTATGGCTACACCTTC. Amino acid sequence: CASSTSRSYGYTF.

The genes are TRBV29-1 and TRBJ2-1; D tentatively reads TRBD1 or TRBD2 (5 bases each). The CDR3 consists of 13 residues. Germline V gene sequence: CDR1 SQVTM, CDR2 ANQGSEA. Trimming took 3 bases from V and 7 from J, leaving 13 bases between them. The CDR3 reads CSVDEGTVNEQFF. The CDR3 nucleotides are TGCAGCGTTGATGAGGGGACGGTTAATGAGCAGTTCTTC.

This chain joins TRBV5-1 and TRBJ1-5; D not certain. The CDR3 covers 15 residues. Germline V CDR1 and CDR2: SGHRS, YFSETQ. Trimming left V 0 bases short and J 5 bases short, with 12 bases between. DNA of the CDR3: TGCGCCAGCAGCTTGGTTGTAGGACCCGATCAGCCCCAGCATTTT. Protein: CASSLVVGPDQPQHF.

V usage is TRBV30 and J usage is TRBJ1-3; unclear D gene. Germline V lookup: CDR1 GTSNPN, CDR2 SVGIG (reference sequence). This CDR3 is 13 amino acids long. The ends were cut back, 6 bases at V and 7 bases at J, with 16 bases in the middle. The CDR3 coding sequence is TGTGCCTGTTCCGGGAGGGAAGTCAACACCATATATTTT. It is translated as CACSGREVNTIYF.

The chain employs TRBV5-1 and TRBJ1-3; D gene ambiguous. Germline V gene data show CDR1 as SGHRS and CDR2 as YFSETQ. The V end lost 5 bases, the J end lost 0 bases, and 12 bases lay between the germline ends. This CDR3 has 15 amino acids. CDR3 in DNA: TGCGCCAGCAGGCTACAGCCTTCCTCTGGAAACACCATATATTTT. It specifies CASRLQPSSGNTIYF. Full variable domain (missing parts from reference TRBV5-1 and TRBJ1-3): KAGVTQTPRYLIKTRGQQVTLSCSPISGHRSVSWYQQTPGQGLQFLFEYFSETQRNKGNFPGRFSGRQFSNSRSEMNVSTLELGDSALYLCASRLQPSSGNTIYFGEGSWLTVV.

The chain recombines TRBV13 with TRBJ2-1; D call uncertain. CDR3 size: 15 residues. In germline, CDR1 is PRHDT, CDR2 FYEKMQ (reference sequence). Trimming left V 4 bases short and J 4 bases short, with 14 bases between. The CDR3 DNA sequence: TGTGCCAGCAGCTCATCTGAGACGCGGTACAATGAGCAGTTCTTC. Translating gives CASSSSETRYNEQFF.

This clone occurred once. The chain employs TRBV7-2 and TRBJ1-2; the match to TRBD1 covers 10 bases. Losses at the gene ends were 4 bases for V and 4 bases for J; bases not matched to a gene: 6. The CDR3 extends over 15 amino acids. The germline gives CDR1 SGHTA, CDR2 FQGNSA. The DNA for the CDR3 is TGTGCCAGCAGCTACGGGACAGGGGAATCCTATGGCTACACCTTC. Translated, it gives CASSYGTGESYGYTF.

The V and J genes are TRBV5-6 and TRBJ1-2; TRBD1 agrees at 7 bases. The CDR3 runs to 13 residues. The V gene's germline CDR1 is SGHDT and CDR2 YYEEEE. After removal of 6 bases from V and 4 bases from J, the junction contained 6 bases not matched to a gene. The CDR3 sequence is CASTKQGIYGYTF. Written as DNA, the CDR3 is TGTGCCAGCACTAAACAGGGGATCTATGGCTACACCTTC.

For the CDR3, the DNA is TGCGCCAGCAGCTTGGCCCAGATGGGTGTAGCCGGGGAGCTGTTTTTT. Translating it yields CASSLAQMGVAGELFF. This chain uses TRBV5-1 with TRBJ2-2; no clear D gene. This CDR3 has 16 residues. The V end lost 0 bases, the J end lost 6 bases, and 15 bases lay between the germline ends. Germline CDR1 is SGHRS and CDR2 is YFSETQ. Combining the CDR3 with reference TRBV5-1 and TRBJ2-2 gives the whole variable domain KAGVTQTPRYLIKTRGQQVTLSCSPISGHRSVSWYQQTPGQGLQFLFEYFSETQRNKGNFPGRFSGRQFSNSRSEMNVSTLELGDSALYLCASSLAQMGVAGELFFGEGSRLTVL.

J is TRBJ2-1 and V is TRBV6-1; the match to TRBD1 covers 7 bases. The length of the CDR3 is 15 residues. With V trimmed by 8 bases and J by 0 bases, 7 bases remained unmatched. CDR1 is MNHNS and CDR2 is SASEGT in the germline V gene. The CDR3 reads CASYRDRNSYNEQFF. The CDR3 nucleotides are TGTGCCAGCTACCGGGACAGAAACTCCTACAATGAGCAGTTCTTC.

For the CDR3, the DNA is TGTGCCAGCAGTTTATTCGCCCCCCGTGAGGCAAACACTGAAGCTTTCTTT. Translated: CASSLFAPREANTEAFF. The chain joins TRBV27 to TRBJ1-1; no clear D gene. Trimming shortened V by 1 base and J by 2 bases, and 17 bases separated the two germline ends. The CDR3 runs to 17 residues. The V gene's germline CDR1 is MNHEY and CDR2 SMNVEV (reference sequence).

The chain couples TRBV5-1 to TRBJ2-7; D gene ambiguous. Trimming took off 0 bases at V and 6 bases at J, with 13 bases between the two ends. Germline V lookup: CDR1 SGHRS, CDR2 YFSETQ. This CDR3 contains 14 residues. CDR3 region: CASSLVLEVSEQYF. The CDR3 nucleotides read TGCGCCAGCAGCTTGGTCTTAGAGGTCAGCGAGCAGTACTTC.

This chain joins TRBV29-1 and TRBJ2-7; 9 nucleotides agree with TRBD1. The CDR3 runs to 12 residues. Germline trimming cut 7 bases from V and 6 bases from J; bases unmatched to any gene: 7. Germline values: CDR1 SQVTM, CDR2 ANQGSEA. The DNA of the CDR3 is TGCAGCGCTAGGGGACAGGGATCCGAGCAGTACTTC. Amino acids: CSARGQGSEQYF.

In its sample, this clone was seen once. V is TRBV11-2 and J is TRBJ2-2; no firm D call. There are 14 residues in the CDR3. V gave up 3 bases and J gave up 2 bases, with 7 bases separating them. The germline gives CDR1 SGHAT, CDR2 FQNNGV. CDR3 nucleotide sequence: TGTGCCAGCAGCTTGAAACTTAACACCGGGGAGCTGTTTTTT. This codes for CASSLKLNTGELFF.

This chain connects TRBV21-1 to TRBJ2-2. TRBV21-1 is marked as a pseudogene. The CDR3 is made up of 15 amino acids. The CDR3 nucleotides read TGTGCCAGTTGGAGGGGGTCGTACTGCACCGGGGAGCTGTTTTTT. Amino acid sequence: CASWRGSYCTGELFF.

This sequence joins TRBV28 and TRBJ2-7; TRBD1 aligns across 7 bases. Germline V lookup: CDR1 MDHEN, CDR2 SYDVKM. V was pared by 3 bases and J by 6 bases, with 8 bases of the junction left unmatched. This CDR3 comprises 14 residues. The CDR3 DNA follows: TGTGCCAGCAGTTTCAACACAGGGGTCGGCGAGCAGTACTTC. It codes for CASSFNTGVGEQYF. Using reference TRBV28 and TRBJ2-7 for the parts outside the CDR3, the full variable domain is DVKVTQSSRYLVKRTGEKVFLECVQDMDHENMFWYRQDPGLGLRLIYFSYDVKMKEKGDIPEGYSVSREKKERFSLILESASTNQTSMYLCASSFNTGVGEQYFGPGTRLTVT.

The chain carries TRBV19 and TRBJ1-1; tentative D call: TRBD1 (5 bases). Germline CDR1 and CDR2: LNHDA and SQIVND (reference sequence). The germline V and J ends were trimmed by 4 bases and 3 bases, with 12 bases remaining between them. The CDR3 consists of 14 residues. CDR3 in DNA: TGTGCCAGTAGTAGGGACTGGGGGGACACTGAAGCTTTCTTT. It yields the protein CASSRDWGDTEAFF. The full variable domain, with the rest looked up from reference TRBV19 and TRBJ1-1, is DGGITQSPKYLFRKEGQNVTLSCEQNLNHDAMYWYRQDPGQGLRLIYYSQIVNDFQKGDIAEGYSVSREKKESFPLTVTSAQKNPTAFYLCASSRDWGDTEAFFGQGTRLTVV.

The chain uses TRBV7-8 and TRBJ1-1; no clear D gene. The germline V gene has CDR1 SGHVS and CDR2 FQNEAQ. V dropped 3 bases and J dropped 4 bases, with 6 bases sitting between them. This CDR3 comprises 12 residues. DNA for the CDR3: TGTGCCAGCAGCTTTCTGGGCACTGAAGCTTTCTTT. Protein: CASSFLGTEAFF. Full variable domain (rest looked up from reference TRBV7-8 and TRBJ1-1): GAGVSQSPRYKVAKRGQDVALRCDPISGHVSLFWYQQALGQGPEFLTYFQNEAQLDKSGLPSDRFFAERPEGSVSTLKIQRTQQEDSAVYLCASSFLGTEAFFGQGTRLTVV.